This T cell receptor beta chain was retrieved from a study of OX40 agonist ivuxolimab in advanced cancers. Study findings and constraints: The antigen specificity of the peripheral T cells (those that were expanded) was not determined. Partial responders at 0.1-3.0 mg/kg had among the lowest clonal expansion.

This table comes from immunoSEQ multiplex PCR, and its TCRdb copy is limited to in-frame clones, with some not included. There are around 90,000 clones in the sample; roughly 90% occur only once, and over 2% lies in the top ten. With respect to this clone: Its antigen is undetermined.

Trimming removed 8 bases from V and 4 bases from J, with 6 bases in between. The length of the CDR3 is 11 residues. The germline gives CDR1 MDHEN, CDR2 SYDVKM. The rearrangement links TRBV28 to TRBJ2-1, with D hard to call. This receptor was obtained from an adult with an advanced solid tumor such as melanoma, head and neck, liver or kidney cancer. The input for sequencing was CD4+ or CD8+ T cells sorted from blood, taken in a trial of the OX40 agonist ivuxolimab. CDR3 sequence: CASAEYNEQFF. The CDR3, as DNA: TGTGCCAGCGCCGAGTACAATGAGCAGTTCTTC.